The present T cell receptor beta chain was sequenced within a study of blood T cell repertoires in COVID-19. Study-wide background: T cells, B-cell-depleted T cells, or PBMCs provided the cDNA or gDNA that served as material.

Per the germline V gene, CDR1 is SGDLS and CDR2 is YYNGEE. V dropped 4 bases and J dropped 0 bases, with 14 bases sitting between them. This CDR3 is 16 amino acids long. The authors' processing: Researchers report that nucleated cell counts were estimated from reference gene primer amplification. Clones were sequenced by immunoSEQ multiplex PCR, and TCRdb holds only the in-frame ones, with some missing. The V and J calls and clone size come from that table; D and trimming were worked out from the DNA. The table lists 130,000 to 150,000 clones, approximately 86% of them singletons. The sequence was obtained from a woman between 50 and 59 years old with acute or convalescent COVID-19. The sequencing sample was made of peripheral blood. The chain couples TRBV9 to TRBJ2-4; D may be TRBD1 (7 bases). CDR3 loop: CASSLQGGLAKNIQYF. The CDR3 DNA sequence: TGTGCCAGCAGCCTCCAGGGGGGACTAGCCAAAAACATTCAGTACTTC.